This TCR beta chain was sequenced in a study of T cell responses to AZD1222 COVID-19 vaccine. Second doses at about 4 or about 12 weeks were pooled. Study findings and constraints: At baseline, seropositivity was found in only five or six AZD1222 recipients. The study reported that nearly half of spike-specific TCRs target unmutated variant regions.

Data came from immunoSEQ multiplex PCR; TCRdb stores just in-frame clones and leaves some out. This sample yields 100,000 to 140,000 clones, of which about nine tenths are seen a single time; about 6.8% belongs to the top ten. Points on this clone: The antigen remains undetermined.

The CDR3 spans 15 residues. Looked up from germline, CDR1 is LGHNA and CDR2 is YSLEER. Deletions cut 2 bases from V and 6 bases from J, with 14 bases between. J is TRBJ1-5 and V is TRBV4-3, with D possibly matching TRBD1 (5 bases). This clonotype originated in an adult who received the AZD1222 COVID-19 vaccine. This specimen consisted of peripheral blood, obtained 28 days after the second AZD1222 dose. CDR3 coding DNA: TGCGCCAGCAGCCAATTTTGGGGGGGAGGTCAGCCCCAGCATTTT. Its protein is CASSQFWGGGQPQHF.